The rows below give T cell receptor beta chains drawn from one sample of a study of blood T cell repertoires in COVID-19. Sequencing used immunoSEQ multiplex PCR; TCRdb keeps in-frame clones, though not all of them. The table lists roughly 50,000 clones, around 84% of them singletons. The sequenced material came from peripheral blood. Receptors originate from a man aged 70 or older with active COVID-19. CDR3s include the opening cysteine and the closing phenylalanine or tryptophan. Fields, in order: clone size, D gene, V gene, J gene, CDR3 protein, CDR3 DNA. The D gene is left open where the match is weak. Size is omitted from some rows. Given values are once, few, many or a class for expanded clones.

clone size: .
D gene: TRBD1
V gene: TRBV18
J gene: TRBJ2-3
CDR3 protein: CASSPRTGSTDTQYF
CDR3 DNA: TGTGCCAGCTCACCGCGGACAGGGAGCACAGATACGCAGTATTTT

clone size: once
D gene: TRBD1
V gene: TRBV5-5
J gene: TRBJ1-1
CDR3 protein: CASSKTRTGGDGAFF
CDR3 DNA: TGTGCCAGCAGCAAAACCCGGACAGGGGGAGATGGAGCTTTCTTT

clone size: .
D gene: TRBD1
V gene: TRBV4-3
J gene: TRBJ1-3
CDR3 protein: CASSQTWTGNLGNTIYF
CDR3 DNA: TGCGCCAGCAGCCAAACTTGGACAGGTAACCTCGGAAACACCATATATTTT

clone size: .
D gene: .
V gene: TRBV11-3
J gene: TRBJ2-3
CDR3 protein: CASSPQLGPLTDTQYF
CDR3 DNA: TGTGCCAGCAGCCCGCAACTAGGACCTCTAACAGATACGCAGTATTTT

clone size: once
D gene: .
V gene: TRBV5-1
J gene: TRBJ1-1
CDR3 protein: CASSLAGNTEAFF
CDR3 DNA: TGCGCCAGCAGCTTGGCGGGGAACACTGAAGCTTTCTTT

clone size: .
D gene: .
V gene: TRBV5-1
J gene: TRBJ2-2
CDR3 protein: CASSLGRMRGQNTGELFF
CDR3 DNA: TGCGCCAGCAGCTTGGGGCGGATGCGGGGCCAGAACACCGGGGAGCTGTTTTTT

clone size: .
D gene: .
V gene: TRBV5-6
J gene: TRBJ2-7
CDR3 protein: CASSLFTQSSYEQYF
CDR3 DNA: TGTGCCAGCAGCTTGTTCACACAGAGCTCCTACGAGCAGTACTTC

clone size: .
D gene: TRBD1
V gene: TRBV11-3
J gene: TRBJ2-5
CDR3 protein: CASEDREQTQYF
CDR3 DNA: TGTGCCAGTGAAGACAGGGAACAGACCCAGTACTTC

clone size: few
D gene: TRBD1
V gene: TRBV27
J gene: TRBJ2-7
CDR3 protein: CASSFPRDRGDEQYF
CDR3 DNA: TGTGCCAGCAGTTTCCCCCGGGACAGGGGTGACGAGCAGTACTTC

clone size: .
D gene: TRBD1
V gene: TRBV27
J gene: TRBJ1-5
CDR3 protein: CASTDRFGGQPQHF
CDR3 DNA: TGTGCCAGCACGGACAGGTTTGGGGGACAGCCCCAGCATTTT

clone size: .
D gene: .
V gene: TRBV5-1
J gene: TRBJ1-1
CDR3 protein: CASSLALDSRAFF
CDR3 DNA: TGCGCCAGCAGCTTGGCCCTGGACAGTCGGGCTTTCTTT

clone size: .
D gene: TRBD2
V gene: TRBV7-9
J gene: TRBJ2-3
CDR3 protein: CASSFGLGPDTQYF
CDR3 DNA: TGTGCCAGCAGCTTTGGACTAGGACCAGATACGCAGTATTTT

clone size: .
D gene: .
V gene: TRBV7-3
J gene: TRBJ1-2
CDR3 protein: CASSSRGGNYGYTF
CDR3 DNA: TGTGCCAGCAGCTCCCGGGGAGGAAACTATGGCTACACCTTC

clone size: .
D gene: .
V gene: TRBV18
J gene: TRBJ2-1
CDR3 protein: CASSPQVAEQFF
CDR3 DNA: TGTGCCAGCTCACCGCAAGTAGCGGAGCAGTTCTTC